These T cell receptor beta chains were read from a single sample in a study of cytomegalovirus exposure and HLA in healthy donors. Produced via immunoSEQ multiplex PCR; TCRdb's table is partial and in-frame only. The table includes approximately 86,000 clones, about 74% detected once. The sequencing sample was made of PBMCs. These TCRs come from a man in his forties in good health and CMV-seronegative. Both conserved end residues are part of each CDR3. A D gene is named only where the DNA matches it firmly. Rows may omit the clone size; those that give it use once, few, many or a size class.

J gene	V gene	D gene	clone size	CDR3 DNA	CDR3 protein
TRBJ2-7	TRBV25-1	NA	NA	TGTGCCAGCAGTGCTGGGACAACTTATATTTACTACGAGCAGTACTTC	CASSAGTTYIYYEQYF
TRBJ1-1	TRBV10-1	NA	NA	TGCGCCAGCAGAGGGGGGGGCGAAGCTTTCTTT	CASRGGGEAFF
TRBJ2-7	TRBV19	NA	once	TGTGCCACCACTGGACAGAACGGGTACGAGCAGTACTTC	CATTGQNGYEQYF
TRBJ2-1	TRBV27	TRBD2	NA	TGTGCCACGAGGGGACTAGCGGGGAGCCTTGACAATGAGCAGTTCTTC	CATRGLAGSLDNEQFF
TRBJ2-3	TRBV27	NA	once	TGTGCCAGCAGTTTGCGGGGAACTTCCCTCACAGATACGCAGTATTTT	CASSLRGTSLTDTQYF
TRBJ1-1	TRBV11-2	TRBD1	NA	TGTGCCAGCAGCCTAGGGCCAGGGGGCGTGGAAGCTTTCTTT	CASSLGPGGVEAFF
TRBJ2-1	TRBV29-1	NA	few	TGCAGCGTCGGGGACTCGAGTGAGCAGTTCTTC	CSVGDSSEQFF
TRBJ1-5	TRBV5-8	NA	few	TGTGCCAGCAGCCTGTGGGCCAATATCAATCAGCCCCAGCATTTT	CASSLWANINQPQHF
TRBJ1-2	TRBV29-1	NA	NA	TGCAGCGTTCTAGCTAACTATGGCTACACCTTC	CSVLANYGYTF
TRBJ1-1	TRBV5-1	NA	NA	TGCGCCAGCAGCCCGGACAGCTCGTTCGGAGCTTTCTTT	CASSPDSSFGAFF
TRBJ2-7	TRBV28	NA	once	TGTGCCAGCAGTTTAAATCCAACCTACGAGCAGTACTTC	CASSLNPTYEQYF
TRBJ1-2	TRBV5-1	TRBD1	few	TGCGCCAGCAGCTTGTCAGGGGGCAACTATGGCTACACCTTC	CASSLSGGNYGYTF
TRBJ2-7	TRBV28	NA	NA	TGTGCCAGCAGGGCGGATACCTACGAGCAGTACTTC	CASRADTYEQYF
TRBJ2-7	TRBV19	TRBD1	few	TGTGCCAGTGGGACAGGGGCCTCCTACGAGCAGTACTTC	CASGTGASYEQYF
TRBJ2-7	TRBV6-1	TRBD1	NA	TGTGCCAGCAGAAACCCAGGACAGGCCTCCTACGAGCAGTACTTC	CASRNPGQASYEQYF
TRBJ1-3	TRBV28	TRBD1	NA	TGTGCCAGCAGAAAGCAGGGGGGTACTACTGGAAACACCATATATTTT	CASRKQGGTTGNTIYF
TRBJ1-2	TRBV6-5	NA	few	TGTGCCAGCAGTTACTCGCAGGGATTTAGCTATGGCTACACCTTC	CASSYSQGFSYGYTF
TRBJ1-4	TRBV4-3	NA	few	TGCGCCAGCAGCCAACGGACAAGGGCAAATGAAAAACTGTTTTTT	CASSQRTRANEKLFF
TRBJ1-6	TRBV2	NA	NA	TGTGCCAGCCGGGGGTTAGAATCACCCCTCCACTTT	CASRGLESPLHF
TRBJ1-4	TRBV4-1	NA	few	TGCGCCAGCAGCCAAGCCCGGGATCTTAATGAAAAACTGTTTTTT	CASSQARDLNEKLFF
TRBJ1-1	TRBV9	NA	NA	TGTGCCAGCAGCGTAGTAGACACTGAAGCTTTCTTT	CASSVVDTEAFF
TRBJ1-2	TRBV11-2	TRBD1	NA	TGTGCCAGCAGCTCCGGACAGGACTATGGCTACACCTTC	CASSSGQDYGYTF
TRBJ1-2	TRBV19	TRBD1	NA	TGTGCCAGTAGTACCTCCTCCTTCGGGACAGTTAGTGGCTACACCTTC	CASSTSSFGTVSGYTF
TRBJ2-5	TRBV4-1	TRBD1	NA	TGCGCCAGCAGCCCCTGGACAGGGGGCGAGACCCAGTACTTC	CASSPWTGGETQYF
TRBJ2-1	TRBV11-2	TRBD2	NA	TGTGCCAGCAGCGTAATAGCGGGGGGGTACAATGAGCAGTTCTTC	CASSVIAGGYNEQFF
TRBJ1-6	TRBV4-2	NA	NA	TGTGCCAGCAGCCAAGAAGAGAAATTCTCACCCCTCCACTTT	CASSQEEKFSPLHF
TRBJ2-3	TRBV28	NA	once	TGTGCCAGCAGTGCCCGGAGGGAAGATACGCAGTATTTT	CASSARREDTQYF
TRBJ2-5	TRBV19	TRBD1	NA	TGTGCCAGTAGTATAAGGCCCGACAGGGGGGGTTCGGAGACCCAGTACTTC	CASSIRPDRGGSETQYF
TRBJ1-5	TRBV7-2	TRBD1	NA	TGTGCCAGCAGCTTAGAGTACAGGGGAAGGGGTCAGCCCCAGCATTTT	CASSLEYRGRGQPQHF
TRBJ1-1	TRBV4-2	NA	NA	TGTGCCAGCAGCCAAGATAATGCAGGGCTCTTTACTGAAGCTTTCTTT	CASSQDNAGLFTEAFF
TRBJ2-3	TRBV12-5	TRBD2	NA	TGTGCTAGTGGTTTGGAAAGACTAGCGGGGAGACCAGATACGCAGTATTTT	CASGLERLAGRPDTQYF
TRBJ1-1	TRBV7-2	NA	NA	TGTGCCAGCAGCATGGACAGAAACACTGAAGCTTTCTTT	CASSMDRNTEAFF
TRBJ1-1	TRBV7-8	NA	NA	TGTGCCAGCAGACCCACCCGGGGTAGAAACACTGAAGCTTTCTTT	CASRPTRGRNTEAFF
TRBJ2-2	TRBV4-1	NA	NA	TGCGCCAGCAGCCGTAGTCCGGGTATCGGGAAGAACACCGGGGAGCTGTTTTTT	CASSRSPGIGKNTGELFF
TRBJ2-3	TRBV6-4	TRBD2	medium-sized	TGTGCCAGCAGTGACTCAGCGGGGGGCGGCACAGATACGCAGTATTTT	CASSDSAGGGTDTQYF
TRBJ1-4	TRBV5-1	NA	NA	TGCGCCAGCAGCTTGGCTCGGGGGGAAGGCACTAATGAAAAACTGTTTTTT	CASSLARGEGTNEKLFF
TRBJ1-2	TRBV15	NA	NA	TGTGCCACCAGTTCAGAGGTGGCAGGGTACGGCTACACCTTC	CATSSEVAGYGYTF
TRBJ1-2	TRBV29-1	NA	NA	TGCAGCGTTGGGGCGACAGCCTATGGCTACACCTTC	CSVGATAYGYTF
TRBJ1-4	TRBV16	TRBD1	NA	TGTGCCAGCAGCCAACCTATTGGCCTGACAGGGAGTGAAAAACTGTTTTTT	CASSQPIGLTGSEKLFF
TRBJ2-2	TRBV27	NA	few	NA	CASSSSSTNTGELFF
TRBJ2-7	TRBV5-1	TRBD1	NA	TGCGCCAGCAGCTTGGGGATAACCGGGACAGGGATCCACGAGCAGTACTTC	CASSLGITGTGIHEQYF
TRBJ2-7	TRBV30	TRBD1	NA	TGTGCCTGGAGCAAAGGACAGGGGAGCTCCTACGAGCAGTACTTC	CAWSKGQGSSYEQYF
TRBJ2-7	TRBV11-2	NA	NA	TGTGCCAGCAGGCAGGGATCCTACGAGCAGTACTTC	CASRQGSYEQYF
TRBJ2-7	TRBV5-1	TRBD1	NA	TGCGCCAGCAGACCAGACGTCTCGACAGGGAGCTACGAGCAGTACTTC	CASRPDVSTGSYEQYF
TRBJ1-5	TRBV5-6	NA	NA	TGTGCCAGCAGCCGAGACAGTAATCAGCCCCAGCATTTT	CASSRDSNQPQHF
TRBJ2-3	TRBV12-5	NA	NA	TGTGCTAGTGGTTTGAGCCATGGGGGGACAGGCACAGATACGCAGTATTTT	CASGLSHGGTGTDTQYF
TRBJ2-5	TRBV6-1	TRBD1	NA	TGTGCCAGCATCTCCGGACAGGGCTACCAAGAGACCCAGTACTTC	CASISGQGYQETQYF
TRBJ1-6	TRBV30	NA	NA	TGTGCCTGGAGTGTTGGCTACCTACAGGGCCCCTCCTATAATTCACCCCTCCACTTT	CAWSVGYLQGPSYNSPLHF
TRBJ1-2	TRBV18	NA	NA	TGTGCCAGCTCACCAAGGACAGAGGGCTTTTACACCTTC	CASSPRTEGFYTF
TRBJ1-2	TRBV28	TRBD1	NA	TGTGCCAGTTGGGACAGGGGAACTCGTTGGGGCTACACCTTC	CASWDRGTRWGYTF
TRBJ2-3	TRBV13	TRBD2	once	TGTGCCAGCAGCTTAGGCCGGGCGGGGGTTACAGATACGCAGTATTTT	CASSLGRAGVTDTQYF
TRBJ1-1	TRBV4-1	NA	few	TGCGCCAGCAGCCAAGAATCAGGGCTAAACACTGAAGCTTTCTTT	CASSQESGLNTEAFF
TRBJ2-7	TRBV28	NA	NA	TGTGCCAGCAGGCCTATGTCGGGACAAAGCTACGAGCAGTACTTC	CASRPMSGQSYEQYF
TRBJ2-7	TRBV19	TRBD1	NA	TGTGCCAGTAGTGCTGGACAGGGGGCCTGCGAGCAGTACTTC	CASSAGQGACEQYF
TRBJ2-7	TRBV25-1	TRBD1	NA	TGTGCCAGCAGTGAAAGGGGGCACACCTACGAGCAGTACTTC	CASSERGHTYEQYF